This T cell receptor (beta chain) originates from a study of identical twins. Study-wide findings and caveats: Models, which agreed with sharing between unrelated individuals, nonetheless underestimated the out-of-frame TCR alpha sharing seen in monozygotic twins.

The CDR3 runs 15 residues. Germline trimming cut 1 base from V and 4 bases from J; bases unmatched to any gene: 1. Germline V gives CDR1 LGHNA, CDR2 YNFKEQ. On this clonotype: Antigen: not known.

TCRdb ran MiXCR on the 5' RACE reads and lists one entry per CDR3 protein. The sample lists 1.5 million to 2 million distinct CDR3 sequences, 25% to 35% seen once, with more than 0.25% in the top ten. Healthy Caucasians made up all donors. The source is a newborn girl in good health. The chain is built from TRBV4-2 and TRBJ2-1, with 10 bases lining up with TRBD1. Sequencing used cord blood. The CDR3 DNA reads as TGTGCCAGCAGCCAAGCGGGACAGGGGTACAATGAGCAGTTCTTC. This translates into CASSQAGQGYNEQFF.